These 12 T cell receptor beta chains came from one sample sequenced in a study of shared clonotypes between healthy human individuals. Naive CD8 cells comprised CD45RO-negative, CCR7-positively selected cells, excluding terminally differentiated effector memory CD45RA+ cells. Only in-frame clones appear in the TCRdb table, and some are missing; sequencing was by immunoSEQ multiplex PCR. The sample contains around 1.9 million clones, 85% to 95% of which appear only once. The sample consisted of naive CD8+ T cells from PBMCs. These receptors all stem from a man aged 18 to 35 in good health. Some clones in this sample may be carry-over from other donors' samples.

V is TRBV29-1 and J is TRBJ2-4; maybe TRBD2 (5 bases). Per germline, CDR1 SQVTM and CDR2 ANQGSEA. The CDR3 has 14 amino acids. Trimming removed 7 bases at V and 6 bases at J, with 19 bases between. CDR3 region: CSAWGVSERNIQYF. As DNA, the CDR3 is TGCAGCGCGTGGGGAGTCAGTGAGAGAAACATTCAGTACTTC.

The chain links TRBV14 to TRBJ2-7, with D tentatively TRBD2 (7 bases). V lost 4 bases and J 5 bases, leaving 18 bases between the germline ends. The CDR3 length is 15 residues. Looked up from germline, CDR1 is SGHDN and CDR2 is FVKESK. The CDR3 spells CASSPGWGGGNEQYF. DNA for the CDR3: TGTGCCAGCAGCCCTGGGTGGGGGGGCGGCAACGAGCAGTACTTC.

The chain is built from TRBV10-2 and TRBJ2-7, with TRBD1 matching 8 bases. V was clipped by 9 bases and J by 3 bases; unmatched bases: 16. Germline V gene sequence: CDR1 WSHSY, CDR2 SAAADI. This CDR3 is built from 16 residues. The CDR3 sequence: CARAEGTGSRFYEQYF. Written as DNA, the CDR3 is TGCGCCAGGGCCGAGGGGACAGGTAGTAGGTTCTACGAGCAGTACTTC.

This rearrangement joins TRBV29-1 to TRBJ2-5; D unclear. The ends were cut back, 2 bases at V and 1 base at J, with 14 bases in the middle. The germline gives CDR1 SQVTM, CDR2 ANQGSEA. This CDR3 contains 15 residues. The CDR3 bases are TGCAGCGTTGAACTTGTGGCAGCTACCCAAGAGACCCAGTACTTC. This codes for CSVELVAATQETQYF.

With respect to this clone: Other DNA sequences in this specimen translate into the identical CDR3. The CDR3 nucleotides are TGTGCCAGCAGCCTACAGGGTAGCAATCAGCCCCAGCATTTT. Protein product: CASSLQGSNQPQHF. The chain combines TRBV27 with TRBJ1-5, with D perhaps matching TRBD1 (6 bases). CDR1 is MNHEY and CDR2 is SMNVEV in the germline V gene (reference sequence). CDR3 length: 14 amino acids. V lost 6 bases to trimming and J lost 0 bases, with 9 bases between them.

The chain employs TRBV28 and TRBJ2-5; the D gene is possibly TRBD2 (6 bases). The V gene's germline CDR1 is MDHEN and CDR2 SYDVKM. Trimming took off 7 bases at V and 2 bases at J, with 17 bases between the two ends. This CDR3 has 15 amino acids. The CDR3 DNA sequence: TGTGCCAGCATGTTGATTACCGGGGGACAAGAGACCCAGTACTTC. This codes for CASMLITGGQETQYF.

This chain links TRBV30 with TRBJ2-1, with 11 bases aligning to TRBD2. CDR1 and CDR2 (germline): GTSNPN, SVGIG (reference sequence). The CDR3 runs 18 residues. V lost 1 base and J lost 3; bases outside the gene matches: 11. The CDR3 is CAWSGPASGRTHYNEQFF. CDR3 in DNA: TGTGCCTGGAGTGGGCCGGCTAGCGGGAGGACCCACTACAATGAGCAGTTCTTC.

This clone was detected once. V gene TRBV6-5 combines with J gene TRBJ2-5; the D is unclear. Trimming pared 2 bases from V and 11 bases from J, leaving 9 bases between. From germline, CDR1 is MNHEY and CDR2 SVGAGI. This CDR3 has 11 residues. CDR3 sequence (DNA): TGTGCCAGCAGTTACGGGCAAGAGCAGTACTTC. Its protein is CASSYGQEQYF.

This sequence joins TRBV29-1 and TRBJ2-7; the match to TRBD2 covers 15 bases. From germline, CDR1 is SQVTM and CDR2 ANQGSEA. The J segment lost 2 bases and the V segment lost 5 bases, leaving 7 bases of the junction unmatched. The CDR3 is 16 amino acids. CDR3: CSVQGTSGRSAYEQYF. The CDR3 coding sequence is TGCAGCGTTCAGGGGACTAGCGGGAGGTCGGCCTACGAGCAGTACTTC.

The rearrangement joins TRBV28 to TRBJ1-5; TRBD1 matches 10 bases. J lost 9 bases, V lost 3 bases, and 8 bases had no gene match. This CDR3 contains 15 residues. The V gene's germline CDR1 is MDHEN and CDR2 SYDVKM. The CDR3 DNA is TGTGCCAGCAGTTTGATGGGGACAGGGGTTGTGCCCCAGCATTTT. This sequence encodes CASSLMGTGVVPQHF.

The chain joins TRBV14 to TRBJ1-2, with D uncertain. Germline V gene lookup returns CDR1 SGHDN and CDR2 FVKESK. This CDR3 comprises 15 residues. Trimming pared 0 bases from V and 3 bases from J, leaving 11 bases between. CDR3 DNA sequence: TGTGCCAGCAGCCAAGATCGCTCAGATTACTATGGCTACACCTTC. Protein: CASSQDRSDYYGYTF.

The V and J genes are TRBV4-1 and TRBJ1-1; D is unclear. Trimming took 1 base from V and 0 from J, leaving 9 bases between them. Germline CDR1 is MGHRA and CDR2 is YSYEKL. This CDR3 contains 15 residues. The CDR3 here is CASSQVVSLNTEAFF. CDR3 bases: TGCGCCAGCAGCCAAGTAGTCAGTCTGAACACTGAAGCTTTCTTT.